One and the same sample provided the 9 T cell receptor beta chains below, sequenced in a study of Graves' ophthalmopathy and Graves' hyperthyroidism. Amplification of TCR beta CDR3 regions used RNA transcripts. HTBI primers were used in a first-round RT-PCR, which preceded a second-round multiplex PCR. TCRdb redid the calling of the multiplex PCR reads with MiXCR, one entry per CDR3 protein. This table has about 700,000 distinct CDR3 sequences, around 40% appearing once. The material sequenced was peripheral blood. These TCRs come from an adult man with Graves' ophthalmopathy.

This chain uses TRBV25-1 with TRBJ1-4, with 10 positions matching TRBD1. Trimming removed 6 bases from V and 10 bases from J; junction bases left unmatched: 5. The CDR3 totals 13 residues. Germline CDR1 is MGHDK and CDR2 is SYGVNS. In nucleotides, the CDR3 is TGTGCCAGCAGGGGACAGGGGATTGGAAAACTGTTTTTT. It is translated as CASRGQGIGKLFF.

This clonotype was detected many times. J is TRBJ2-3 and V is TRBV20-1; D perhaps matches TRBD1 (6 bases). Germline loops: CDR1 DFQATT, CDR2 SNEGSKA (reference sequence). This CDR3 has 15 residues. V lost 3 bases to trimming and J lost 5 bases, with 18 bases between them. In DNA form, the CDR3 reads TGCAGTGCTAGTTCCACAGGGAAGGACATAGATACGCAGTATTTT. Its protein is CSASSTGKDIDTQYF.

The DNA for the CDR3 is TGTGCCAGCAGCCGGGGAGGGACCCCTGAAGCTTTCTTT. This sequence encodes CASSRGGTPEAFF. This chain uses TRBV5-4 with TRBJ1-1, with a tentative D call TRBD1 (5 bases). Germline-derived CDR1 and CDR2 are SGHNT and YYREEE (reference sequence). Trimming removed 4 bases from V and 6 bases from J, with 13 bases in between. CDR3 length: 13 residues.

The sample holds a few counts of this clonotype. The rearrangement uses TRBV4-1 and TRBJ2-5, with 9 bases identical to TRBD1. The CDR3 runs 14 residues. J gave up 4 bases and V 6 bases, and 6 bases lay outside the gene matches. From germline, CDR1 is MGHRA and CDR2 YSYEKL. CDR3 coding DNA: TGCGCCAGCAGATCAGACAGGGGGAGAGAGACCCAGTACTTC. Amino acid sequence: CASRSDRGRETQYF.

The rearrangement uses TRBV11-2 and TRBJ1-6, with 10 bases aligning to TRBD1. The length of the CDR3 is 15 residues. V shed 5 bases, J shed 8 bases, and the junction held 6 bases outside the gene matches. CDR1 is SGHAT and CDR2 is FQNNGV in the germline V gene. For the CDR3, the DNA is TGTGCCAGCAGCATCTGGACAGGGGGACATTCACCCCTCCACTTT. Translating gives CASSIWTGGHSPLHF.

This clonotype was seen only a few times. The chain recombines TRBV2 with TRBJ1-2; TRBD1 aligns across 7 bases. The junction had 6 bases not matched to a gene; V was cut back by 5 bases and J by 6 bases. The CDR3 covers 13 residues. The germline CDR1 and CDR2 sequences are SNHLY and FYNNEI. CDR3 in amino acids: CASSSRTGDGYTF. The CDR3 DNA follows: TGTGCCAGCAGTTCGCGAACAGGGGATGGCTACACCTTC.

As regards this clonotype: A read error is possible here, since a much larger clone lies one base away. The J gene is TRBJ2-5, the V gene TRBV11-2, with 7 bases identical to TRBD1. Germline values: CDR1 SGHAT, CDR2 FQNNGV. CDR3 length: 14 amino acids. The trim removed 3 bases at V and 2 bases at J, leaving 3 bases unmatched. CDR3 nucleotides: TGTGCCAGCAGCTTCAGGGGACAGCAAGAGACCCAGTACTTC. Translated: CASSFRGQQETQYF.

Only a few counts were recorded for this clonotype. This chain uses TRBV5-5 with TRBJ2-5; 7 nucleotides agree with TRBD2. This CDR3 spans 15 amino acids. V gave up 4 bases and J gave up 2 bases; unmatched junction bases: 8. In germline, CDR1 is SGHKS, CDR2 YYEKEE (reference sequence). The CDR3 coding sequence is TGTGCCAGCAGCCTTCAGCGGGGACGACAAGAGACCCAGTACTTC. This codes for CASSLQRGRQETQYF.

This sequence joins TRBV10-3 and TRBJ2-5, with 13 positions matching TRBD2. The CDR3 length is 14 residues. From germline, CDR1 is ENHRY and CDR2 SYGVKD. The CDR3 DNA follows: TGTGCTATGGGACTAGCGGGGAACCAAGAGACCCAGTACTTC. Amino acids: CAMGLAGNQETQYF.